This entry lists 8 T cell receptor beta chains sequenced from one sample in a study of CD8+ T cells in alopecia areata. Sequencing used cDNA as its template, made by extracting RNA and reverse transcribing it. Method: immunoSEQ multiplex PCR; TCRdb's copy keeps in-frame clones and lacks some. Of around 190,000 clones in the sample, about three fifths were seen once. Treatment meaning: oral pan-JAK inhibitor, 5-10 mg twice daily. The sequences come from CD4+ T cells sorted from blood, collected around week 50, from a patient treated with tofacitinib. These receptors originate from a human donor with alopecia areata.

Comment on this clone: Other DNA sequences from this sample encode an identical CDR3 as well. CDR3: CSVGEGGNQPQHF. The CDR3 DNA sequence: TGCAGCGTAGGGGAGGGAGGCAATCAGCCCCAGCATTTT. The gene calls are TRBV29-1 and TRBJ1-5; a weak D match, TRBD1 (5 bases). Trimming cost V 6 bases and J 2 bases, with 11 bases left between them. Germline-derived CDR1 and CDR2 are SQVTM and ANQGSEA. The CDR3 extends over 13 amino acids. The full variable domain, in which reference TRBV29-1 and TRBJ1-5 provide the parts outside the CDR3, is SAVISQKPSRDICQRGTSLTIQCQVDSQVTMMFWYRQQPGQSLTLIATANQGSEATYESGFVIDKFPISRPNLTFSTLTVSNMSPEDSSIYLCSVGEGGNQPQHFGDGTRLSIL.

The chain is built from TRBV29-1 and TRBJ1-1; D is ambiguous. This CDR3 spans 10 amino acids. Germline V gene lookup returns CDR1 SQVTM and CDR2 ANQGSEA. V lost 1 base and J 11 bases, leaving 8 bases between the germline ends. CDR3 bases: TGCAGCGTTGAAGCCCTGAAGGCTTTCTTT. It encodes CSVEALKAFF.

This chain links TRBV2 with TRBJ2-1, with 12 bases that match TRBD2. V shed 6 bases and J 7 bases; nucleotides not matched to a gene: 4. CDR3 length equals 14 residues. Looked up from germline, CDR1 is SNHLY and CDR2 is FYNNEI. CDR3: CASSPSGGGNEQFF. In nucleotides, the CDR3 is TGTGCCAGCAGCCCTAGCGGGGGGGGGAATGAGCAGTTCTTC.

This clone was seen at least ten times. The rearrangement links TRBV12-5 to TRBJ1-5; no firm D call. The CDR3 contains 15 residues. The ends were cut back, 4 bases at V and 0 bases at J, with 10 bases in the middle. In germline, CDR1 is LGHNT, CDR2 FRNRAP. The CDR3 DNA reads TGTGCTAGTGGTTACCACGGGGATAGCAATCAGCCCCAGCATTTT. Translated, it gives CASGYHGDSNQPQHF.

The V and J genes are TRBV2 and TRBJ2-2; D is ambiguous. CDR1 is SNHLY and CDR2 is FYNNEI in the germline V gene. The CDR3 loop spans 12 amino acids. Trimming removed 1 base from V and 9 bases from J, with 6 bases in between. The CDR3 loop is CASSEEGRELFF. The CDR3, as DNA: TGTGCCAGCAGTGAAGAAGGCAGGGAGCTGTTTTTT.

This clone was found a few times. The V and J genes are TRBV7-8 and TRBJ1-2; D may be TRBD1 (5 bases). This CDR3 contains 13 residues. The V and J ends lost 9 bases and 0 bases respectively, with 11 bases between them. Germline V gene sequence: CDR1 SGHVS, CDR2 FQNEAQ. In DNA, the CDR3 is TGTGCCAGTGGCACGGGGGCTAACTATGGCTACACCTTC. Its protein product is CASGTGANYGYTF.

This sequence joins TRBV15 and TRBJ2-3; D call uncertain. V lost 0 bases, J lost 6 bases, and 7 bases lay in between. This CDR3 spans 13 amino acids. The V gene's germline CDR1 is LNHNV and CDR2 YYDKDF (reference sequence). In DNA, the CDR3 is TGTGCCACCAGCAGAGATTCCCGGGATACGCAGTATTTT. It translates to CATSRDSRDTQYF. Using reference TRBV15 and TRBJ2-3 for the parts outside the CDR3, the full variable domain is DAMVIQNPRYQVTQFGKPVTLSCSQTLNHNVMYWYQQKSSQAPKLLFHYYDKDFNNEADTPDNFQSRRPNTSFCFLDIRSPGLGDTAMYLCATSRDSRDTQYFGPGTRLTVL.

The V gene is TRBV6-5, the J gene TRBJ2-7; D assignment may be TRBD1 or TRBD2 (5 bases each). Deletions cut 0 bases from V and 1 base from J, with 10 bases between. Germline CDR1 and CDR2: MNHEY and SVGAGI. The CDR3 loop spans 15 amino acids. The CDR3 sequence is CASSYSRDVSYEQYF. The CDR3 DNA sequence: TGTGCCAGCAGTTACTCCCGGGACGTGTCCTACGAGCAGTACTTC.